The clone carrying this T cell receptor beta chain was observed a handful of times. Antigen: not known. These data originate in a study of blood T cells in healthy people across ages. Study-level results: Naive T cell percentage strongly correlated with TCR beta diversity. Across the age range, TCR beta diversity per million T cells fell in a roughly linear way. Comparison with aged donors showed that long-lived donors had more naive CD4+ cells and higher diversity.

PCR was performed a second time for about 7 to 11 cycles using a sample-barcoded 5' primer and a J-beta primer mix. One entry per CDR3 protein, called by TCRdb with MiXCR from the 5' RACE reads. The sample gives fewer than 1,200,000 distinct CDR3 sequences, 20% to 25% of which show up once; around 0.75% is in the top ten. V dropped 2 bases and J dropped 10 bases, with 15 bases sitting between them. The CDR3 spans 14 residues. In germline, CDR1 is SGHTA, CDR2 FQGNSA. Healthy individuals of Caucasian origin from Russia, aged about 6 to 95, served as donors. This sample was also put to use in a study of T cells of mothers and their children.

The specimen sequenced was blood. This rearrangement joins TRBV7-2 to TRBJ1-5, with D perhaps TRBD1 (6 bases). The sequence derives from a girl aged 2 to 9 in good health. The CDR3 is CASSLLLQGDPQHF. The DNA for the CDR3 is TGTGCCAGCAGCTTACTGTTACAGGGAGACCCCCAGCATTTT.